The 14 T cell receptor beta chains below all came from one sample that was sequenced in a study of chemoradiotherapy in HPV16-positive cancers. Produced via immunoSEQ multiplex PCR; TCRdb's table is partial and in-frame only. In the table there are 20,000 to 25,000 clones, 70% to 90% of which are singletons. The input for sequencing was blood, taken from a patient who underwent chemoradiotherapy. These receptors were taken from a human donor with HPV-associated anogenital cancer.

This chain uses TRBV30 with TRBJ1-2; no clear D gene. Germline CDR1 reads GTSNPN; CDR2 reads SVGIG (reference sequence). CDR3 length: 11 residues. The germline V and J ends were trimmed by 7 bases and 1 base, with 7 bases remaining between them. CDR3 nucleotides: TGTGCCTCAATAAATAACTATGGCTACACCTTC. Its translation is CASINNYGYTF.

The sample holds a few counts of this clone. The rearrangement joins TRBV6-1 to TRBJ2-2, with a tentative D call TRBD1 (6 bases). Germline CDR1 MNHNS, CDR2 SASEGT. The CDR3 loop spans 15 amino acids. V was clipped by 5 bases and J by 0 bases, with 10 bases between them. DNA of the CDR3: TGTGCCAGCAGTATACAGGGTGCGAACACCGGGGAGCTGTTTTTT. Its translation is CASSIQGANTGELFF.

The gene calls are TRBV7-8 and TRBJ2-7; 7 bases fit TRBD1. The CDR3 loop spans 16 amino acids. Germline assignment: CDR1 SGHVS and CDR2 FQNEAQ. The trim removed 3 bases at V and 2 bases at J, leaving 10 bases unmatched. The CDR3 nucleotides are TGTGCCAGCAGCTTCCAGGGGGACACCTTAACCTACGAGCAGTACTTC. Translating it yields CASSFQGDTLTYEQYF.

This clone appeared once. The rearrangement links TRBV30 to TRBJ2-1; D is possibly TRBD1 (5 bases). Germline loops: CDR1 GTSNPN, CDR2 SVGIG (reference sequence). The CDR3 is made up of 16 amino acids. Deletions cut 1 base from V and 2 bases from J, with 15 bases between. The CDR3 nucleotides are TGTGCCTGGAGTGCCTATGGGTCAGGGCCCTACAATGAGCAGTTCTTC. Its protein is CAWSAYGSGPYNEQFF. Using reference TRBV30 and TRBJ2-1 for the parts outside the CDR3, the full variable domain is SQTIHQWPATLVQPVGSPLSLECTVEGTSNPNLYWYRQAAGRGLQLLFYSVGIGQISSEVPQNLSASRPQDRQFILSSKKLLLSDSGFYLCAWSAYGSGPYNEQFFGPGTRLTVL.

Here the CDR3 DNA reads TGTGCCAGCATGTCACAGGGGGATACGCAGTATTTT. Translating it yields CASMSQGDTQYF. The V gene is TRBV25-1, the J gene TRBJ2-3; 7 nucleotides match TRBD1. Trimming removed 7 bases from V and 6 bases from J; junction bases left unmatched: 4. This CDR3 is 12 amino acids long. Germline-derived CDR1 and CDR2 are MGHDK and SYGVNS.

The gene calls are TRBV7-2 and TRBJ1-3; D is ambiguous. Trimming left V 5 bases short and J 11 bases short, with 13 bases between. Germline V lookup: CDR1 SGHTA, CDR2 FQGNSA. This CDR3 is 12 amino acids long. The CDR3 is CASSPSDNPIYF. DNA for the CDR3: TGTGCCAGCAGCCCTAGTGACAATCCCATATATTTT.

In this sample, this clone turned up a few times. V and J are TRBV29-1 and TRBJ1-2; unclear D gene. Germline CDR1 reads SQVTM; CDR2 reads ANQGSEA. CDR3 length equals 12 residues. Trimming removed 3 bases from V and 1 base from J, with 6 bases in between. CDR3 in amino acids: CSVEGNNYGYTF. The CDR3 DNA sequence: TGCAGCGTTGAGGGCAATAACTATGGCTACACCTTC.

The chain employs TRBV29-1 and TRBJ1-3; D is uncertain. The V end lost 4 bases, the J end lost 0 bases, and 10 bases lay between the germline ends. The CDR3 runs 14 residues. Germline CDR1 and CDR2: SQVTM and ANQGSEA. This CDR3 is CSVVRGNSGNTIYF. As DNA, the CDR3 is TGCAGCGTTGTAAGAGGGAACTCTGGAAACACCATATATTTT.

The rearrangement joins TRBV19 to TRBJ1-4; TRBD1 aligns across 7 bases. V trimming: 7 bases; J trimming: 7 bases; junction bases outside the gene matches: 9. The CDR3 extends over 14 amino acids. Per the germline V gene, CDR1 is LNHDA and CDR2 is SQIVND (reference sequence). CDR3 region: CASTTGVSGEKLFF. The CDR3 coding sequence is TGTGCCAGTACCACAGGGGTTTCGGGTGAAAAACTGTTTTTT.

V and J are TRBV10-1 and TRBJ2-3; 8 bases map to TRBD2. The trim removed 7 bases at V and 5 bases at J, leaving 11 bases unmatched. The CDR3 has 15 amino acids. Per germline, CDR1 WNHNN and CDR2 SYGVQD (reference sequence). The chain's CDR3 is CASTSSGGPEDTQYF. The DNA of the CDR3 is TGCGCCAGCACGAGTTCGGGGGGGCCTGAAGATACGCAGTATTTT.

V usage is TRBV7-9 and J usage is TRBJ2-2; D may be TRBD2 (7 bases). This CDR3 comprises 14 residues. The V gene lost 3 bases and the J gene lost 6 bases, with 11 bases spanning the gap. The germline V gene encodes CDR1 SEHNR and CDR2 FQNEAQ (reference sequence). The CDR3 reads CASSLTGGPGELFF. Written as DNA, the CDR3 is TGTGCCAGCAGCTTGACGGGGGGCCCCGGGGAGCTGTTTTTT.

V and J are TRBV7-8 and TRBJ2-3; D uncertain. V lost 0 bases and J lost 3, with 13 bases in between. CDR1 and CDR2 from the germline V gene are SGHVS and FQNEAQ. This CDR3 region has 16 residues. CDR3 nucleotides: TGTGCCAGCAGCTTAGCCCGTATTAGACCGACAGATACGCAGTATTTT. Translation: CASSLARIRPTDTQYF.

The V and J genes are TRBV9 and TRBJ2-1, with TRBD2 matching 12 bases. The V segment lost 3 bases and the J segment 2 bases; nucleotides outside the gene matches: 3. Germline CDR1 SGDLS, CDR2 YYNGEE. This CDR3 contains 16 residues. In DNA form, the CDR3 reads TGTGCCAGCAGCGGACTAGCGGGGGACACCTACAATGAGCAGTTCTTC. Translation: CASSGLAGDTYNEQFF.

The CDR3 DNA sequence: TGTGCCAGCAGCTCCGGACAGGGACGGGACGAGACCCAGTACTTC. Translating it yields CASSSGQGRDETQYF. The V call is TRBV7-8, the J call TRBJ2-5; 8 bases map to TRBD1. Looked up from germline, CDR1 is SGHVS and CDR2 is FQNEAQ. The J segment lost 5 bases and the V segment lost 4 bases, leaving 9 bases of the junction unmatched. The CDR3 length is 15 residues. The full variable domain, rest sourced from reference TRBV7-8 and TRBJ2-5, is GAGVSQSPRYKVAKRGQDVALRCDPISGHVSLFWYQQALGQGPEFLTYFQNEAQLDKSGLPSDRFFAERPEGSVSTLKIQRTQQEDSAVYLCASSSGQGRDETQYFGPGTRLLVL.